The source of this T cell receptor beta chain is a study of blood T cell repertoires in COVID-19. Overall study: The United States, Italy and Spain provided the acute and convalescent COVID-19 samples. Sample material is recorded as cDNA or gDNA derived from T cells, B-cell-depleted T cells, or PBMCs.

Original analysis: Amplification of reference gene primers was used by the study to estimate nucleated cell counts. Sequencing was performed with immunoSEQ multiplex PCR; in TCRdb, only in-frame clones are kept and a portion is missing. V and J calls and clone size are copied from that table; D and trimming were computed from the DNA. The table records some 100,000 clones, around four fifths of them present only once. The V gene's germline CDR1 is SGHVS and CDR2 FNYEAQ. The CDR3 is 15 residues long. Trimming removed 4 bases from V and 7 bases from J; junction bases left unmatched: 10. The source of this sequence is a human donor in a cohort sampled during active COVID-19. The chain is built from TRBV7-6 and TRBJ2-5; TRBD2 matches 9 bases. What was sequenced was peripheral blood. The CDR3 DNA reads TGTGCCAGCAGCTCGGAAGGCGGGGGGGGCACGACCCAGTACTTC. Its protein product is CASSSEGGGGTTQYF.